This T cell receptor (beta chain) was documented in a study of monozygotic twins with inflammatory bowel disease. Study conclusions and caveats: Among T cells, the various subtypes were not distinguishable.

Each CDR3 protein gets one entry in TCRdb, which reprocessed the 5' RACE reads and gives no DNA. The listing records 350,000 to 400,000 distinct CDR3 sequences. Notes on this clonotype: Its cognate antigen is unknown.

Germline lookup yields CDR1 LGHDT and CDR2 YNNKEL (reference sequence). The CDR3 has 16 amino acids. The clonotype comes from a human donor with ulcerative colitis or Crohn's disease, or a healthy co-twin of an affected twin (not recorded which). The V call is TRBV3-1, the J call TRBJ2-7; TCRdb's assignment of TRBD2 cannot be checked, as there is no DNA. Sequenced: blood. CDR3 protein: CASSQDAPGLGREQYF.